This TCR beta chain appears in the sequencing data of a study of the immune and genomic landscape of osteosarcoma (dated by TCRdb to 2020 to 2022). About the study as a whole: The overall cohort included 50 or so pediatric and adult patients with high-grade osteosarcoma, and the median age at diagnosis was roughly 29 years (range about 5-85). The study aimed to explain the limited clinical activity of immune checkpoint inhibitors in osteosarcoma. Patients in the overall cohort were 60% male, and about 80% presented with localized disease at diagnosis. Each of a few patients provided two samples from the same tumor site. TCR sequencing results were integrated with transcriptome, protein array and immunostaining data to characterize the osteosarcoma immunogenomic landscape. The study profiled osteosarcoma specimens with whole genome, RNA and T-cell receptor sequencing plus immunohistochemistry and reverse phase protein arrays to define immunogenic potential. The cohort was enriched for poor-risk disease, with 73% showing unfavorable pathologic response to standard therapy and roughly 68% deceased.

The paper as a whole reports these results and caveats: TCR productive clonality was higher in the immune-hot C3 cluster than the cold C1 cluster but still low overall. Alongside the frozen tumor specimens, matched blood was collected from only a couple of patients. Overall, productive TCR clonality was low, with a mean of 0.09 and a maximum of 0.3, which suggests limited clonal expansion of T cells. Clonality benchmarks were derived from external normal skin and healthy peripheral blood data rather than from matched normal tissue. No statistical method determined sample size because osteosarcoma is rare and all possible samples were collected. In five cases a single hyperexpanded clone dominated the repertoire, and each of those five cases had fewer than 100 T-cell clonotypes.

The specimens were post-treatment primary, local recurrence and metastasis tumors obtained from patients with a poor prognosis. The ImmunoSEQ Assay (Adaptive Biotechnologies) was used to immunosequence the CDR3 regions of the TCR beta chain. Per the source publication's procedure: TCRB rearrangements, read counts, read proportions and gene usage were exported through the ImmunoSEQ Analyzer platform. T-cell clonality was calculated from productive rearrangements as 1 minus Pielou's evenness. Clonal space homeostasis binned clonotypes as rare, small, medium, large or hyperexpanded (0.01 to 1 of the repertoire). TCR productive clonality was compared across immune clusters C1, C2 and C3 using the Wilcoxon rank sum test. The table was pulled from immuneACCESS by TCRdb, which kept in-frame rearrangements only. Such tables lose some clones; where checked, under half of the loss comes from unresolved V genes, and the rest has no known cause. D and trimming were read from the DNA, whereas the V and J calls and clone size are those reported in that table. This sample comprises some 2,000 clones, around 72% of them detected only once. The top ten constitute around 14% of the sample.

Worth noting for this clone: This receptor's antigen is unknown. The input lacks base qualities; no much larger clone sits a single base away.

Trimming removed 4 bases from V and 5 bases from J; the gene matches leave 21 bases unexplained. The CDR3, cysteine through phenylalanine, is 20 amino acids long. Kept here is only the CDR3 DNA, which spans 60 bases and is read in frame from base 1. The sequencing sample was made of osteosarcoma tumor tissue from the lung. The receptor chain draws on TRBV5-3 and TRBJ2-3; the central 11 bases match TRBD2. TRBV5-3 belongs to the ORF category, with a function that is uncertain. The sequence was obtained from a human donor with osteosarcoma. The CDR3 region: CARSPARLAGNLGTKDTQYF. The DNA is TGTGCCAGAAGCCCCGCACGACTAGCGGGGAATTTGGGCACAAAAGATACGCAGTATTTT.